What follows are 26 T cell receptor beta chains derived from one specimen sequenced in a study of blood T cell repertoires in COVID-19. The data were produced by immunoSEQ multiplex PCR, yet TCRdb's version contains in-frame clones alone and is incomplete. The sample records about 160,000 clones, over 85% being singletons. Material: peripheral blood. Receptors were obtained from a man in his 60s with active or convalescent COVID-19.

V usage is TRBV19 and J usage is TRBJ1-6, with unresolved D. The CDR3 contains 16 residues. The V gene lost 3 bases and the J gene lost 5 bases, with 14 bases spanning the gap. Germline V gene lookup returns CDR1 LNHDA and CDR2 SQIVND (reference sequence). CDR3 bases: TGTGCCAGTAGTATGCCTCCGGGGAAAGATAATTCACCCCTCCACTTT. Amino acid sequence: CASSMPPGKDNSPLHF.

This clone was observed a single time. This sequence joins TRBV2 and TRBJ2-7; possible D gene TRBD1, 8 bases. V was cut by 6 bases and J by 5 bases, with 14 bases left in between. There are 13 residues in the CDR3. The germline V gene encodes CDR1 SNHLY and CDR2 FYNNEI. For the CDR3, the DNA is TGTGCCAGCAGAAGCACAGGGGGGGACGAGCAGTACTTC. Translating gives CASRSTGGDEQYF.

The count of this clone is one. The V gene is TRBV19, the J gene TRBJ2-1, with 8 bases matching TRBD2. The trim removed 7 bases at V and 5 bases at J, leaving 4 bases unmatched. The CDR3 loop spans 13 amino acids. Per germline, CDR1 LNHDA and CDR2 SQIVND (reference sequence). CDR3 nucleotide sequence: TGTGCCAGTACGCGGGGGGCCCACAATGAGCAGTTCTTC. Protein sequence: CASTRGAHNEQFF.

The rearrangement joins TRBV27 to TRBJ2-7; tentatively, D is TRBD2 (6 bases). Germline V gene data show CDR1 as MNHEY and CDR2 as SMNVEV (reference sequence). Trimming removed 5 bases at V and 5 bases at J, with 34 bases between. CDR3 size: 20 residues. CDR3 coding DNA: TGTGCCAGCAGTCAAAGGGGAGGCGACAACCTACTACCCCACCCTAACGAGCAGTACTTC. This translates into CASSQRGGDNLLPHPNEQYF.

Concerning this clone itself: The same CDR3 also results from other DNA sequences found in this sample. The V and J genes are TRBV12-3 or TRBV12-4 and TRBJ1-1; unclear D gene. The CDR3 runs to 12 residues. V was clipped by 5 bases and J by 3 bases, with 7 bases between them. The CDR3 DNA follows: TGTGCCAGCAGTCCCCGGGACACTGAAGCTTTCTTT. It translates to CASSPRDTEAFF.

The V call is TRBV29-1, the J call TRBJ2-7; 11 bases map to TRBD2. V shed 7 bases, J shed 0 bases, and the junction held 2 bases outside the gene matches. This CDR3 is built from 13 residues. Germline V lookup: CDR1 SQVTM, CDR2 ANQGSEA. The CDR3 sequence: CSALAGGSYEQYF. Written as DNA, the CDR3 is TGCAGCGCCCTAGCGGGGGGCTCCTACGAGCAGTACTTC.

This chain connects TRBV29-1 to TRBJ2-1; the D gene is possibly TRBD2 (5 bases). V lost 6 bases, J lost 5 bases, and 14 bases lay in between. CDR3 length: 13 amino acids. In germline, CDR1 is SQVTM, CDR2 ANQGSEA. CDR3 DNA sequence: TGCAGCGTCCCACTAGTCCGTAACAATGAGCAGTTCTTC. This translates into CSVPLVRNNEQFF.

This chain links TRBV11-2 with TRBJ1-2; D not resolved. Germline V gene lookup returns CDR1 SGHAT and CDR2 FQNNGV. V lost 5 bases, J lost 7 bases, and 11 bases lay in between. The CDR3 runs to 12 residues. CDR3 in amino acids: CASSDLGSGYTF. CDR3 bases: TGTGCCAGCAGCGACCTAGGGAGTGGCTACACCTTC.

The chain joins TRBV27 to TRBJ1-2, with D tentatively TRBD1 (5 bases). Trimming shortened V by 5 bases and J by 3 bases, and 10 bases separated the two germline ends. The CDR3 totals 13 residues. CDR1 and CDR2 from the germline V gene are MNHEY and SMNVEV (reference sequence). CDR3 DNA sequence: TGTGCCAGCAGTATCAGGGAAGACTATGGCTACACCTTC. Protein: CASSIREDYGYTF.

CDR3 in DNA: TGTGCCACCAGTCCAGGGGGCGCGAACACCGGGGAGCTGTTTTTT. Its protein product is CATSPGGANTGELFF. The chain recombines TRBV24-1 with TRBJ2-2; 8 positions agree with TRBD1. This CDR3 is 15 amino acids long. The V segment lost 6 bases and the J segment 0 bases; nucleotides outside the gene matches: 2. Germline CDR1 and CDR2: KGHDR and SFDVKD.

The chain employs TRBV5-1 and TRBJ1-3, with TRBD1 as a possible D gene (5 bases). V lost 4 bases and J lost 3, with 11 bases in between. The CDR3 runs 14 residues. CDR1 is SGHRS and CDR2 is YFSETQ in the germline V gene. DNA for the CDR3: TGCGCCAGCAGCCCGTCAGGGCATGGAAACACCATATATTTT. Translated: CASSPSGHGNTIYF.

The CDR3 sequence is CASGGGKNQPQHF. For the CDR3, the DNA is TGCGCCAGTGGTGGGGGGAAGAATCAGCCCCAGCATTTT. This sequence joins TRBV10-2 and TRBJ1-5; TRBD1 is a possible D gene (5 bases). Germline loops: CDR1 WSHSY, CDR2 SAAADI. The V gene lost 9 bases and the J gene lost 4 bases, with 13 bases spanning the gap. The CDR3 contains 13 residues.

On this clone itself: Within the sample, other DNA sequences also encode this same CDR3. This chain uses TRBV12-3 or TRBV12-4 with TRBJ1-2; D is perhaps TRBD1 (5 bases). The CDR3 has 13 amino acids. Trimming pared 6 bases from V and 0 bases from J, leaving 8 bases between. The CDR3, as DNA: TGTGCCAGCAGCCTGACAGCTAACTATGGCTACACCTTC. Protein: CASSLTANYGYTF.

The CDR3 loop reads CAIKGADREGQPQHF. CDR3 sequence (DNA): TGTGCCATCAAGGGAGCGGACAGGGAGGGTCAGCCCCAGCATTTT. This chain connects TRBV10-3 to TRBJ1-5, with 8 bases matching TRBD1. V gave up 7 bases and J gave up 6 bases; unmatched junction bases: 11. The CDR3 contains 15 residues. Germline loops: CDR1 ENHRY, CDR2 SYGVKD.

The chain combines TRBV6-6 with TRBJ1-2; TRBD1 might be the D (6 bases). The germline V gene has CDR1 MNHNY and CDR2 SVGAGI (reference sequence). This CDR3 region has 17 residues. Trimming removed 5 bases at V and 4 bases at J, with 23 bases between. The CDR3 nucleotides are TGTGCCAGCAGTCCCTACAGGGCTTCAGGGGAATTCTATGGCTACACCTTC. Residues: CASSPYRASGEFYGYTF.

This chain uses TRBV6-6 with TRBJ1-3; 8 bases are a match to TRBD1. The CDR3 totals 15 residues. The V gene end was trimmed by 2 bases and the J gene end by 3 bases; junction bases not matched to a gene: 3. Germline CDR1 MNHNY, CDR2 SVGAGI (reference sequence). Here the CDR3 reads CASSYQQGDGNTIYF. Here the CDR3 DNA reads TGTGCCAGCAGTTACCAACAGGGGGATGGAAACACCATATATTTT.

J is TRBJ1-1 and V is TRBV5-1; weak D call: TRBD1 (5 bases). Per the germline V gene, CDR1 is SGHRS and CDR2 is YFSETQ. Trimming cost V 0 bases and J 6 bases, with 21 bases left between them. CDR3 size: 17 residues. CDR3 residues: CASSLARQTRYTAEAFF. The CDR3 bases are TGCGCCAGCAGCTTGGCGCGACAGACCCGCTACACGGCTGAAGCTTTCTTT.

The rearrangement joins TRBV21-1 to TRBJ1-2; the tabulated D call, TRBD1, remains unverified against the DNA. TRBV21-1 is noted as a pseudogene. The CDR3 length is 16 residues. Written as DNA, the CDR3 is TGTGCCAGCAGCAATGTCCAATGGGACAGGCTCTATGGCTACACCTTC. It yields the protein CASSNVQWDRLYGYTF.

V and J are TRBV6-5 and TRBJ1-1; D perhaps matches TRBD1 (5 bases). Germline V lookup: CDR1 MNHEY, CDR2 SVGAGI. The ends were cut back, 2 bases at V and 4 bases at J, with 14 bases in the middle. The CDR3 loop spans 15 amino acids. CDR3 DNA sequence: TGTGCCAGCAGTTACCGCAACCCGACAGTCACTGAAGCTTTCTTT. Translated, it gives CASSYRNPTVTEAFF.

The gene calls are TRBV6-5 and TRBJ1-2; TRBD1 matches 7 bases. Germline V gene data show CDR1 as MNHEY and CDR2 as SVGAGI. The CDR3 extends over 15 amino acids. Trimming cost V 2 bases and J 4 bases; bases outside gene matches: 7. The CDR3 region has the DNA TGTGCCAGCAGTTACCGTACAGGGGTCTCCTATGGCTACACCTTC. It specifies CASSYRTGVSYGYTF.

CDR3 nucleotides: TGTGCCAGCTGTCCGGACAGGAAACCCTACAATGAGCAGTTCTTC. Its translation: CASCPDRKPYNEQFF. The chain couples TRBV19 to TRBJ2-1, with 7 bases lining up with TRBD1. The CDR3 sequence is 15 residues long. Germline-derived CDR1 and CDR2 are LNHDA and SQIVND (reference sequence). Unmatched junction bases numbered 10, after V lost 9 bases and J lost 2 bases.

The chain has TRBV10-3 and TRBJ1-3; no definite D call. V lost 0 bases, J lost 0 bases, and 12 bases lay in between. This CDR3 region has 17 residues. Germline assignment: CDR1 ENHRY and CDR2 SYGVKD. CDR3 residues: CAISESKWESSGNTIYF. For the CDR3, the DNA is TGTGCCATCAGTGAGTCGAAGTGGGAGAGCTCTGGAAACACCATATATTTT.

This sequence joins TRBV7-9 and TRBJ2-3, with 9 bases matching TRBD1. The CDR3 has 14 amino acids. CDR1 and CDR2 (germline): SEHNR, FQNEAQ (reference sequence). V trimming: 2 bases; J trimming: 5 bases; junction bases outside the gene matches: 2. The CDR3 DNA reads TGTGCCAGCAGCTTAAGACAGGGGGAAGATACGCAGTATTTT. Its translation: CASSLRQGEDTQYF.

This clone came up a few times. The chain carries TRBV10-1 and TRBJ2-7, with 10 bases fitting TRBD2. The trim removed 5 bases at V and 6 bases at J, leaving 4 bases unmatched. The CDR3 totals 13 residues. CDR1 WNHNN and CDR2 SYGVQD come from the germline V gene (reference sequence). Written as DNA, the CDR3 is TGCGCCAGCAGTCCGAGCGGGAGGGCCGAGCAGTACTTC. Encoded protein: CASSPSGRAEQYF.

This rearrangement joins TRBV28 to TRBJ1-5; perhaps TRBD1 as D (6 bases). Trimming removed 2 bases at V and 6 bases at J, with 11 bases between. The CDR3 totals 14 residues. Germline CDR1 and CDR2: MDHEN and SYDVKM. CDR3 loop: CASSLRGRGQPQHF. The CDR3 bases are TGTGCCAGCAGTTTAAGGGGGAGGGGTCAGCCCCAGCATTTT.

The chain employs TRBV21-1 and TRBJ2-7; the DNA was not compared with TRBD1, the D call given in the table. TRBV21-1 is labeled a pseudogene. This CDR3 region has 17 residues. CDR3 in DNA: TGTGCCAGCAGCAAAAAGCCGGAGCTAGACAGGATCTACGAGCAGTACTTC. This sequence encodes CASSKKPELDRIYEQYF.